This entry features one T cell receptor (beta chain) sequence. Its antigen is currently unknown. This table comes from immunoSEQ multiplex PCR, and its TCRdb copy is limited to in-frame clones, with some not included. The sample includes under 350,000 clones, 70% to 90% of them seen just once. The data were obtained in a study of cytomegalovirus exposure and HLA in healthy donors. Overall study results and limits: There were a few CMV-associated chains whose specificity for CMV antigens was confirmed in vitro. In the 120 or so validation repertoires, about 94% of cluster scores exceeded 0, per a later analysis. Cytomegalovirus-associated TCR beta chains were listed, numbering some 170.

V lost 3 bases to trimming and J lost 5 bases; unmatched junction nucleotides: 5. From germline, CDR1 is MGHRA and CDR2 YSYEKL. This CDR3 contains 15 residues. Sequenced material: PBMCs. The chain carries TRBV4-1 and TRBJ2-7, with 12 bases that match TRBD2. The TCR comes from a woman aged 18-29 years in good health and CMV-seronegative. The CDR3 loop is CASSHGTSGLDEQYF. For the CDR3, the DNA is TGCGCCAGCAGCCACGGGACTAGCGGGCTCGACGAGCAGTACTTC.